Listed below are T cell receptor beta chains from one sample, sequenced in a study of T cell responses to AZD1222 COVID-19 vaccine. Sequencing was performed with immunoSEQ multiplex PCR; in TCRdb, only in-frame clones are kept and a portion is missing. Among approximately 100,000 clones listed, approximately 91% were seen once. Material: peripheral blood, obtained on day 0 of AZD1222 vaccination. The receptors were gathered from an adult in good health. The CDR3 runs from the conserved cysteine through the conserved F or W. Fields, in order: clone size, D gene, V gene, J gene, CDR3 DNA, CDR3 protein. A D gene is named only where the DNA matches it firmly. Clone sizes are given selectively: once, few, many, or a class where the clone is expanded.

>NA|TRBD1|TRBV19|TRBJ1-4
TGTGCCAGTAGTAAACTCTCGACAGGGAGCGGTGAAAAACTGTTTTTT
CASSKLSTGSGEKLFF
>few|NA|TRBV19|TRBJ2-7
TGTGCCAGTAGTATATCCGTCAGATCCTACGAGCAGTACTTC
CASSISVRSYEQYF
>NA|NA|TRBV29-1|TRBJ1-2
TGCAGCGTTGAGTCCGGTCAGGGGACGAGGGGCTACACCTTC
CSVESGQGTRGYTF
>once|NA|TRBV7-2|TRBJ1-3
TGTGCCAGCAGCTTAATGAGTGGCGGCTCTGGAAACACCATATATTTT
CASSLMSGGSGNTIYF
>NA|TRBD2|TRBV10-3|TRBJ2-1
TGTGCCATCAGTGATCCGGGGGGGAGCTCCTACAATGAGCAGTTCTTC
CAISDPGGSSYNEQFF
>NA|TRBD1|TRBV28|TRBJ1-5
TGTGCCAGCAGTTCCCAGACAGGGGGGGTTCAGCCCCAGCATTTT
CASSSQTGGVQPQHF
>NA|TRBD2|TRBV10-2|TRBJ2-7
TGCGCCAGCAGTGGGGGAGGGTACGAGCAGTACTTC
CASSGGGYEQYF
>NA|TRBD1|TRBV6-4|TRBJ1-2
TGTGCCAGCAGTGACGATTCCGGGACAGTCGTAGGGGGCTACACCTTC
CASSDDSGTVVGGYTF
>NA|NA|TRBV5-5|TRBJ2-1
TGTGCCAGCAGCTTCAAGGCAGGTGAGCAGTTCTTC
CASSFKAGEQFF
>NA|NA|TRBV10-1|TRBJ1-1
TGCGCCAGCAGTGAGTTTGGCACTGAAGCTTTCTTT
CASSEFGTEAFF
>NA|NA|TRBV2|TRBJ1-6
TGTGCCAGCAATCGGGACACTGATTCACCCCTCCACTTT
CASNRDTDSPLHF
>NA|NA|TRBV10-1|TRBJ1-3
TGCGCCAGCAGCGGGGAACCAAGCTCTGGAAACACCATATATTTT
CASSGEPSSGNTIYF
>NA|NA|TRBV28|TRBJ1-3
TGTGCCAGCGTCAGGAGCTCTGGAAACACCATATATTTT
CASVRSSGNTIYF
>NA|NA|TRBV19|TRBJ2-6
TGTGCCAGTAGTATAGACAACCCTGGGGCCAACGTCCTGACTTTC
CASSIDNPGANVLTF
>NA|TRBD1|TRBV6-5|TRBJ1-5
TGTGCCAGCAGTTTTACAGGGGGCGATCAGCCCCAGCATTTT
CASSFTGGDQPQHF
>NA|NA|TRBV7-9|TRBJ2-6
TGTGCCACTTACAATGGGGCAGGGGCTGGGGCCAACGTCCTGACTTTC
CATYNGAGAGANVLTF
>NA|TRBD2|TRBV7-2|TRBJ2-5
TGTGCCAGCAGCTTCGGGACTAGCGGCCTGGAGACCCAGTACTTC
CASSFGTSGLETQYF
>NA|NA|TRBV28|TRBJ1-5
TGTGCCAGCAGTTTGGGGGTTATCCAGCCCCAGCATTTT
CASSLGVIQPQHF
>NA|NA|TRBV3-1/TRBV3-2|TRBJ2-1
TGTGCCAGCAGAGGCGGGCTCGGTTGGGTCCATGAGCAGTTCTTC
CASRGGLGWVHEQFF
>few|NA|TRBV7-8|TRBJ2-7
TGTGCCAGCAGCGACCTACTATCGGCCCGGCGCTACGAGCAGTACTTC
CASSDLLSARRYEQYF
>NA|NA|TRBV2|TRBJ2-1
TGTGCCAGCAGTGAACTGGGCCCACTCACCTACAATGAGCAGTTCTTC
CASSELGPLTYNEQFF
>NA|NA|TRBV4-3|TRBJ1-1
TGCGCCAGCAGCCAAGGCCTGAACCAGAACACTGAAGCTTTCTTT
CASSQGLNQNTEAFF
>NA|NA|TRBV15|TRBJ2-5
TGTGCCACCAGCAGAGAGAGGGGGGCCTGGGAGACCCAGTACTTC
CATSRERGAWETQYF
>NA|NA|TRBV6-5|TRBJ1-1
TGTGCCAGCACGTGGGGTGGGGGGCTGGACACTGAAGCTTTCTTT
CASTWGGGLDTEAFF
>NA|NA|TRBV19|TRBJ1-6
TGTGCCAGTAGTATGGGAACGGACACTTCACCCCTCCACTTT
CASSMGTDTSPLHF
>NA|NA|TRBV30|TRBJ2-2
TGTGCCTGGACCCGGATTGACGCCGGGGAGCTGTTTTTT
CAWTRIDAGELFF
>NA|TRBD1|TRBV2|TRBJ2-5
TGTGCCAGCAGTGAACAGGGGGCGAAGACCCAGTACTTC
CASSEQGAKTQYF
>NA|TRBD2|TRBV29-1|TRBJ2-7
TGCAGCGTTGAGGTTAGCGGGAGAGGCGAGCAGTACTTC
CSVEVSGRGEQYF
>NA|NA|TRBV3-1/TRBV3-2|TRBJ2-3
TGTGCCAGCAGCTCTTCGGCCCAGGGGGGAGATACGCAGTATTTT
CASSSSAQGGDTQYF
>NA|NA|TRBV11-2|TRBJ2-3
TGTGCCAGCAGCTTTCTGGGGAGTTGGGGCACAGATACGCAGTATTTT
CASSFLGSWGTDTQYF
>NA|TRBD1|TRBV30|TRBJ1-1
TGTGCCTGGAGTGGACAGGGGACCAGGTCAGCTTTCTTT
CAWSGQGTRSAFF
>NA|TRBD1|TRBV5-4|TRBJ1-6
TGTGCCAGCAGCTTGGACAGGGGTAATTCACCCCTCCACTTT
CASSLDRGNSPLHF
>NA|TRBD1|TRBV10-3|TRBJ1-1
TGTGCCATCACCGATCCCGGGACAGGGGGGGCTGAAGCTTTCTTT
CAITDPGTGGAEAFF
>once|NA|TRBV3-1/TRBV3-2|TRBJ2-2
TGTGCCAGCAGCCTGTCTACGAACACCGGGGAGCTGTTTTTT
CASSLSTNTGELFF
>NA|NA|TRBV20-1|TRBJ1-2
TGCAGTGCTAGTGTAGGTGATCATGGCTACACCTTC
CSASVGDHGYTF
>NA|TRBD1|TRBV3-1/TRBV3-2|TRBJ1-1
TGTGCCTGTTCACAGGGGAGGAACACTGAAGCTTTCTTT
CACSQGRNTEAFF
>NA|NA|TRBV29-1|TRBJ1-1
TGCAGCGTTGAAGTGCAACAGAACACTGAAGCTTTCTTT
CSVEVQQNTEAFF
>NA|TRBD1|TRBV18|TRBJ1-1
TGTGCCAGCTCACCTTTCGGCGGCAGGGGGGTAGGCACTGAAGCTTTCTTT
CASSPFGGRGVGTEAFF
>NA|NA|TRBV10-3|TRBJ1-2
TGTGCCATCAAGAGGGACATAAACTATGGCTACACCTTC
CAIKRDINYGYTF
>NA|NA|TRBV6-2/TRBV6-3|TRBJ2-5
TGTGCCAGCAGTTTGAACGGGGGGCGGGAGACCCAGTACTTC
CASSLNGGRETQYF
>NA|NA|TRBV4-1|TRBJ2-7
TGCGCCAGCAGCCAGGCGGGGACGTTGAACGAGCAGTACTTC
CASSQAGTLNEQYF
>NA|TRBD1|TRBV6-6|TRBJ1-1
TGTGCCAGCAATCAGGGACAGGGTTACACTGAAGCTTTCTTT
CASNQGQGYTEAFF
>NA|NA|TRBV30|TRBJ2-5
TGTGCCTGGAGTACAGAGACCCAGTACTTC
CAWSTETQYF
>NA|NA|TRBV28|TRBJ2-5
TGTGCCAGCAGTTTCAGGGTTGAGGAGACCCAGTACTTC
CASSFRVEETQYF
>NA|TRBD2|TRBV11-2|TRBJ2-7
TGTGCCAGCAGCATTAGCGGGGGGGCCTACGAGCAGTACTTC
CASSISGGAYEQYF
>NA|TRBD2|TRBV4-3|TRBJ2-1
TGCGCCAGCAGCCCGGGGGGATCCTACAATGAGCAGTTCTTC
CASSPGGSYNEQFF
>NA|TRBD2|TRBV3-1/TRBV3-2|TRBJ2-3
TGTGCCAGCAGCCAATGGAGCCCTAGCGGGGGGCCCACAGATACGCAGTATTTT
CASSQWSPSGGPTDTQYF
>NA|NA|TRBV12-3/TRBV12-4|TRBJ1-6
TGTGCCAGCACAGGCAGGGCCAATTCACCCCTCCACTTT
CASTGRANSPLHF
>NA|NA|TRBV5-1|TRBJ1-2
TGCGCCAGCAGCTTGGGGTACGGCCCTAACTATGGCTACACCTTC
CASSLGYGPNYGYTF
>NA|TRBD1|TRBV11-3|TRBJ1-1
TGTGCCAGCAGCTTAGGACAGGGAAGAGACACTGAAGCTTTCTTT
CASSLGQGRDTEAFF
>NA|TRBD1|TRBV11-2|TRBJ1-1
TGTGCCAGCAGCCGTCAACAGGGGGCGGCTGAAGCTTTCTTT
CASSRQQGAAEAFF